This TCR beta chain stems from a study of T cell changes during pregnancy in multiple sclerosis. This CDR3 is built from 15 residues. The germline CDR1 and CDR2 sequences are SEHNR and FQNEAQ (reference sequence). V shed 0 bases and J 5 bases; nucleotides not matched to a gene: 3. Only in-frame clones appear in the TCRdb table, and some are missing; sequencing was by immunoSEQ multiplex PCR. In the table there are 45,000 to 55,000 clones, 80% to 95% of which are singletons. The input for sequencing was peripheral blood, taken after pregnancy. This chain joins TRBV7-9 and TRBJ2-2; the match to TRBD1 covers 7 bases. The receptor's source is a female donor with multiple sclerosis, enrolled in a pregnancy study. CDR3 residues: CASSLAGGATGELFF. The CDR3 nucleotides read TGTGCCAGCAGCTTAGCAGGGGGCGCGACCGGGGAGCTGTTTTTT.